These 16 T cell receptor beta chains originate from one sample sequenced in a study of PD-L1 blockade in urothelial cancer. Using immunoSEQ multiplex PCR, the repertoire was profiled, and TCRdb retains in-frame clones only, with some absent. The sample yields about 38,000 clones, 83% seen once. This material consisted of PBMCs, taken around atezolizumab (anti-PD-L1) treatment. These receptor sequences come from a man aged 55 to 70 with urothelial cancer.

The chain carries TRBV9 and TRBJ1-1, with D possibly matching TRBD1 (6 bases). Germline V lookup: CDR1 SGDLS, CDR2 YYNGEE. The CDR3 spans 13 residues. V was pared by 4 bases and J by 9 bases, with 16 bases between. The CDR3 region is CASSSVKQGKAFF. Here the CDR3 DNA reads TGTGCCAGCAGCTCGGTGAAGCAGGGGAAAGCTTTCTTT.

The chain is built from TRBV5-8 and TRBJ2-1, with 7 bases matching TRBD1. The CDR3 contains 15 residues. V gave up 4 bases and J gave up 0 bases; unmatched junction bases: 4. In germline, CDR1 is SGHTS, CDR2 YDEGEE. The CDR3 DNA sequence: TGTGCCAGCAGCCCTGGGACAGCCTCCTACAATGAGCAGTTCTTC. Translation: CASSPGTASYNEQFF.

The V and J genes are TRBV4-2 and TRBJ1-2; D unresolved. Germline V gene sequence: CDR1 LGHNA, CDR2 YNFKEQ. This CDR3 region has 15 residues. The V end lost 0 bases, the J end lost 5 bases, and 13 bases lay between the germline ends. Here the CDR3 reads CASSQDRSGFYGYTF. The CDR3 DNA is TGTGCCAGCAGCCAAGATAGATCGGGATTTTATGGCTACACCTTC.

This rearrangement joins TRBV5-4 to TRBJ1-1; D gene unclear. V was shortened by 0 bases and J by 1 base, with 10 bases between the two germline ends. CDR3 length: 15 residues. Germline V gene lookup returns CDR1 SGHNT and CDR2 YYREEE (reference sequence). The CDR3 sequence: CASSLVRGSNTEAFF. CDR3 sequence (DNA): TGTGCCAGCAGCTTGGTCCGTGGCTCGAACACTGAAGCTTTCTTT.

V and J are TRBV11-3 and TRBJ2-7, with 9 positions matching TRBD1. This CDR3 contains 14 residues. CDR1 is SGHNT, CDR2 YENEEA, per germline. The V segment lost 5 bases and the J segment 5 bases; nucleotides outside the gene matches: 7. The CDR3 reads CASSLTGTGNEQYF. Written as DNA, the CDR3 is TGTGCCAGCAGCCTAACCGGGACAGGGAACGAGCAGTACTTC.

The chain is built from TRBV30 and TRBJ2-1, with 9 bases aligning to TRBD2. The germline V gene has CDR1 GTSNPN and CDR2 SVGIG (reference sequence). This CDR3 is 14 amino acids long. V shed 5 bases and J 5 bases; nucleotides not matched to a gene: 7. CDR3 sequence reads: CAWVVAGADNEQFF. CDR3 nucleotides: TGTGCCTGGGTAGTAGCGGGAGCGGACAATGAGCAGTTCTTC. Filled out from reference TRBV30 and TRBJ2-1, the complete variable domain reads SQTIHQWPATLVQPVGSPLSLECTVEGTSNPNLYWYRQAAGRGLQLLFYSVGIGQISSEVPQNLSASRPQDRQFILSSKKLLLSDSGFYLCAWVVAGADNEQFFGPGTRLTVL.

This clone turned up a few times. The chain links TRBV28 to TRBJ1-2; D is undetermined. In germline, CDR1 is MDHEN, CDR2 SYDVKM. V gave up 4 bases and J gave up 4 bases, with 4 bases separating them. This CDR3 comprises 11 residues. CDR3 region: CASSSSYGYTF. The CDR3 DNA is TGTGCCAGCAGTTCCAGCTATGGCTACACCTTC.

V gene TRBV5-1 combines with J gene TRBJ2-1; tentative D call: TRBD1 (6 bases). This CDR3 comprises 12 residues. The germline CDR1 and CDR2 sequences are SGHRS and YFSETQ. Trimming shortened V by 4 bases and J by 7 bases, and 9 bases separated the two germline ends. The CDR3 sequence: CASSQQGNEQFF. The CDR3 region has the DNA TGCGCCAGCAGCCAGCAGGGGAATGAGCAGTTCTTC.

The genes are TRBV28 and TRBJ1-4; D perhaps matches TRBD1 (5 bases). The CDR3 has 15 amino acids. The germline V gene has CDR1 MDHEN and CDR2 SYDVKM. V was trimmed by 1 base and J by 4 bases, leaving 10 bases between them. CDR3 in amino acids: CASSLSRGVNEKLFF. The CDR3 DNA is TGTGCCAGCAGTTTATCCCGGGGGGTTAATGAAAAACTGTTTTTT. Using reference TRBV28 and TRBJ1-4 for the parts outside the CDR3, the full variable domain is DVKVTQSSRYLVKRTGEKVFLECVQDMDHENMFWYRQDPGLGLRLIYFSYDVKMKEKGDIPEGYSVSREKKERFSLILESASTNQTSMYLCASSLSRGVNEKLFFGSGTQLSVL.

The V call is TRBV5-1, the J call TRBJ1-2; 8 bases match TRBD1. The CDR3 is made up of 13 amino acids. Germline assignment: CDR1 SGHRS and CDR2 YFSETQ. With 0 bases clipped from V and 8 bases from J, the junction kept 3 bases outside the gene matches. The CDR3 DNA follows: TGCGCCAGCAGCTTGGCGTGGACAGGGGGCTACACCTTC. It specifies CASSLAWTGGYTF.

V is TRBV10-3 and J is TRBJ2-5; TRBD1 aligns across 7 bases. Trimming removed 0 bases from V and 5 bases from J; junction bases left unmatched: 6. The CDR3 is 15 residues long. CDR1 is ENHRY and CDR2 is SYGVKD in the germline V gene. Here the CDR3 reads CAISESKGAGETQYF. Written as DNA, the CDR3 is TGTGCCATCAGTGAGTCGAAGGGGGCAGGGGAGACCCAGTACTTC.

The chain is built from TRBV5-4 and TRBJ1-4, with a possible D match to TRBD1 (6 bases). The CDR3 totals 16 residues. The ends were cut back, 4 bases at V and 1 base at J, with 14 bases in the middle. Germline V gene sequence: CDR1 SGHNT, CDR2 YYREEE (reference sequence). CDR3 amino acids: CASSGGGGETNEKLFF. CDR3 sequence (DNA): TGTGCCAGCAGCGGTGGAGGGGGGGAAACTAATGAAAAACTGTTTTTT.

The rearrangement joins TRBV21-1 to TRBJ2-2; TRBD1 is the table's D call, not checked against the DNA. TRBV21-1 counts as a pseudogene. This CDR3 is 18 amino acids long. The CDR3 is CASSTYRDRGANTGELFF. CDR3 nucleotides: TGTGCCAGCAGCACATACCGGGACAGGGGCGCGAACACCGGGGAGCTGTTTTTT.

The chain joins TRBV4-1 to TRBJ2-2, with 8 positions matching TRBD2. This CDR3 contains 17 residues. The V gene's germline CDR1 is MGHRA and CDR2 YSYEKL. The V segment lost 6 bases and the J segment 6 bases; nucleotides outside the gene matches: 15. The CDR3 loop reads CASSHDLFSGVSGELFF. The CDR3 coding sequence is TGCGCCAGCAGTCACGACTTATTTAGCGGGGTTTCCGGGGAGCTGTTTTTT.

This clone was counted a few times. This chain links TRBV29-1 with TRBJ2-3, with 7 bases fitting TRBD2. CDR1 SQVTM and CDR2 ANQGSEA come from the germline V gene. The V and J ends lost 4 bases and 3 bases, in that order; junction bases with no gene match: 10. The CDR3 loop spans 15 amino acids. Here the CDR3 reads CSVGGGITGTDTQYF. CDR3 in DNA: TGCAGCGTTGGGGGGGGGATCACGGGGACAGATACGCAGTATTTT.

CDR3 in DNA: TGTGCCAGCAGTCCCCAGACTAGCGGGTTCCCCTCCGGTGAGCAGTTCTTC. It yields the protein CASSPQTSGFPSGEQFF. J is TRBJ2-1 and V is TRBV27; 10 positions agree with TRBD2. There are 17 residues in the CDR3. V shed 5 bases and J 9 bases; nucleotides not matched to a gene: 16. Germline values: CDR1 MNHEY, CDR2 SMNVEV (reference sequence).